The rows below give T cell receptor beta chains drawn from one sample of a study of cytomegalovirus exposure and HLA in healthy donors. Using immunoSEQ multiplex PCR, the repertoire was profiled, and TCRdb retains in-frame clones only, with some absent. The sample lists around 180,000 clones; approximately 85% were seen once. Sequenced: PBMCs. The receptors originated from a man aged 18 to 30 in good health and CMV-seronegative. Each CDR3 is given without its conserved first and last residue.

j_call v_call cdr3_aa
TRBJ1-2 TRBV4-1 ASSQDLRGTKGVRYGYT
. TRBV7-9 ASSLGPTSGVGEQY
TRBJ1-4 TRBV4-3 ASSHRTGWDEKLF
TRBJ1-2 TRBV19 ASSIRTGMGSGYT
TRBJ2-5 TRBV7-7 ASSSRVGLAGEPALEETQY
TRBJ1-2 TRBV18 ASSPPTTGDHGYT
TRBJ2-5 TRBV5-6 ASSLGVRQGVGETQY
TRBJ1-5 TRBV28 ASSLPAGRVQPQH
TRBJ2-5 TRBV13 ASSSSPLAGAQETQY
TRBJ1-5 TRBV6-6 ASTYRGNQPQH
TRBJ2-5 TRBV6-5 ASGPQSGETQY
TRBJ2-7 TRBV15 ATSREPLGLAGGSLYEQY
TRBJ1-5 TRBV19 ASSIGQGLSGPQH
TRBJ1-4 TRBV5-6 ASSGGAGVGEKLF
TRBJ2-7 TRBV15 ATSPTRPGPSGRPTYEQY
TRBJ1-1 TRBV18 ASSPRGQGASTEAF
TRBJ1-2 TRBV4-3 ASSHPNAGTGETVYGYT
TRBJ2-7 TRBV21-1 ANFWTSGRYEQY
TRBJ2-1 TRBV27 ASSLFIGGPDNEQF
TRBJ1-2 TRBV7-2 ASSIEDIPNYGYT
TRBJ2-7 TRBV7-8 ASSLLLAGPYEQY
TRBJ1-2 TRBV6-1 ASRGTGHYGYT
TRBJ1-2 TRBV12-5 ASGLDTGYGYT
TRBJ2-7 TRBV18 ASSPSLFGGSRAPYEQY
TRBJ1-4 TRBV5-6 ASSHLRSGTVLF
TRBJ2-1 TRBV23-1 ASSCSYRVSYNEQF
TRBJ2-7 TRBV4-3 ASSQGAGAAYEQY
TRBJ1-5 TRBV7-2 ASSSRRGQINQPQH
TRBJ2-3 TRBV6-1 ASSEDRGPNTDTQY
TRBJ2-3 TRBV7-2 ASSLGGGRWDTQY
TRBJ1-2 TRBV2 ASSQTRDRGGNGYT
TRBJ2-7 TRBV7-6 ASSLGQYPYEQY
TRBJ1-2 TRBV4-3 ASSQGSSGGDGYT